The next 2 T cell receptor beta chains were all read from a single sample in a study of blood T cell repertoires in COVID-19. The protocol was immunoSEQ multiplex PCR, while the TCRdb copy is restricted to in-frame clones and leaves out a portion. The sample includes about 81,000 clones, roughly 90% of them seen just once. The sequenced material came from PBMCs or T cells enriched from blood (not recorded which). These TCRs come from a woman aged 45 to 65 with acute COVID-19.

The chain links TRBV27 to TRBJ1-4; TRBD1 is a possible D gene (6 bases). Trimming left V 2 bases short and J 5 bases short, with 15 bases between. Germline V gives CDR1 MNHEY, CDR2 SMNVEV (reference sequence). The CDR3 loop spans 16 amino acids. CDR3 nucleotides: TGTGCCAGCAGTTTAGGCCTATGGGACACCAATGAAAAACTGTTTTTT. This gives the protein CASSLGLWDTNEKLFF.

The J gene is TRBJ2-1, the V gene TRBV6-5; TRBD2 aligns across 9 bases. Germline V lookup: CDR1 MNHEY, CDR2 SVGAGI. The CDR3 length is 14 residues. Trimming removed 4 bases from V and 13 bases from J; junction bases left unmatched: 11. CDR3: CASSFRTSDSAQFF. The CDR3 DNA sequence: TGTGCCAGCAGTTTTAGGACTAGCGATTCAGCCCAGTTCTTC.